Below, one T cell receptor (beta chain) is given with its context. The data derive from a study of Tregs in tolerant kidney transplant recipients. The CDR3 has 17 residues. The germline V and J ends were trimmed by 2 bases and 0 bases, with 14 bases remaining between them. Germline V gene lookup returns CDR1 SGHDN and CDR2 FVKESK. Measured with immunoSEQ multiplex PCR; TCRdb has only the in-frame clones, and not every one. The sample has roughly 86,000 clones, roughly 93% seen once. The nonmyeloablative bone marrow transplants came from related graft donors, with transient mixed chimerism. This receptor was taken from a human patient who received a combined kidney and bone marrow transplant. The T cells may come from the graft donor. This chain connects TRBV14 to TRBJ1-3; a possible D gene is TRBD1 (5 bases). Sequenced material: CD4+ T cells from blood (PBMCs), taken 12 months after the transplant. This CDR3 is CASSQFGRAFSGNTIYF. The CDR3 nucleotides are TGTGCCAGCAGCCAATTTGGCAGGGCCTTCTCTGGAAACACCATATATTTT.